The 10 T cell receptor beta chains below were found in one sample sequenced in a study of cytomegalovirus exposure and HLA in healthy donors (dated by TCRdb to 2017 to 2019). The protocol used for the library was the immunoSEQ multiplex PCR assay. TCRdb retrieved this table from immuneACCESS and kept in-frame rearrangements only. Not all clones are present; in checked studies, unresolved V genes account for under half, and no reason is known for the remainder. The sample records roughly 350,000 clones, roughly 90% of which are singletons. In total, the top ten clones hold around 0.8% of the sample. The sequencing sample was made of PBMCs. The source is a woman younger than 30 in good health and CMV-seronegative.

The chain recombines TRBV29-1 with TRBJ2-2, with 11 bases that match TRBD2. The CDR3 spans 16 residues. The trim removed 5 bases at V and 1 base at J, leaving 6 bases unmatched. The germline CDR1 and CDR2 sequences are SQVTM and ANQGSEA. This CDR3 reads CSVLPLAGGNTGELFF. The CDR3 nucleotides are TGCAGCGTTCTTCCGCTAGCGGGAGGGAACACCGGGGAGCTGTTTTTT.

This chain uses TRBV4-1 with TRBJ2-1, with 11 nucleotides matching TRBD1. CDR1 is MGHRA and CDR2 is YSYEKL in the germline V gene. The CDR3 sequence is 16 residues long. Trimming at V came to 2 bases and at J to 4 bases, leaving 4 bases not matched to a gene. The CDR3, as DNA: TGCGCCAGCAGCCAAACGGGACAGGGGGTGTACAATGAGCAGTTCTTC. This codes for CASSQTGQGVYNEQFF.

The chain couples TRBV7-8 to TRBJ1-1, with TRBD1 identical over 9 bases. The CDR3 covers 15 residues. Looked up from germline, CDR1 is SGHVS and CDR2 is FQNEAQ. Unmatched junction bases numbered 8, after V lost 5 bases and J lost 4 bases. DNA of the CDR3: TGTGCCAGCAGCCCCACACGGGACAGGGCCACTGAAGCTTTCTTT. Translated: CASSPTRDRATEAFF. The whole variable domain, remainder taken from reference TRBV7-8 and TRBJ1-1, is GAGVSQSPRYKVAKRGQDVALRCDPISGHVSLFWYQQALGQGPEFLTYFQNEAQLDKSGLPSDRFFAERPEGSVSTLKIQRTQQEDSAVYLCASSPTRDRATEAFFGQGTRLTVV.

J is TRBJ1-5 and V is TRBV5-1; D may be TRBD1 (6 bases). The CDR3 runs 14 residues. V was clipped by 0 bases and J by 7 bases, with 11 bases between them. The germline V gene encodes CDR1 SGHRS and CDR2 YFSETQ. In nucleotides, the CDR3 is TGCGCCAGCAGCTTGGGAGGGGGGGACCAGCCCCAGCATTTT. Translation gives CASSLGGGDQPQHF.

V gene TRBV11-2 combines with J gene TRBJ2-7; 8 nucleotides line up with TRBD2. This CDR3 has 15 residues. J was trimmed by 4 bases and V by 1 base; bases with no gene match: 6. Germline V gene data show CDR1 as SGHAT and CDR2 as FQNNGV. CDR3 residues: CASSLAGRAIYEQYF. The CDR3 DNA is TGTGCCAGCAGCTTAGCCGGGAGGGCCATATACGAGCAGTACTTC.

J is TRBJ1-3 and V is TRBV4-3; D remains ambiguous. The CDR3 has 18 amino acids. The germline V gene has CDR1 LGHNA and CDR2 YSLEER. V gave up 0 bases and J gave up 0 bases, with 15 bases separating them. The CDR3 protein is CASSQDLSWATSGNTIYF. In DNA, the CDR3 is TGCGCCAGCAGCCAAGATCTTTCGTGGGCCACCTCTGGAAACACCATATATTTT.

The V gene is TRBV18, the J gene TRBJ2-1; 7 bases agree with TRBD2. The CDR3 runs 17 residues. The V gene end was trimmed by 2 bases and the J gene end by 4 bases; junction bases not matched to a gene: 11. Per germline, CDR1 KGHSH and CDR2 LQKENI. This CDR3 reads CASSPSSGADNYNEQFF. The CDR3 nucleotides read TGTGCCAGCTCACCATCCAGCGGGGCAGATAATTACAATGAGCAGTTCTTC.

This chain joins TRBV5-1 and TRBJ1-1; a possible D gene is TRBD1 (6 bases). CDR3 length: 15 amino acids. V lost 6 bases and J 0 bases, leaving 15 bases between the germline ends. Germline CDR1 reads SGHRS; CDR2 reads YFSETQ. CDR3 residues: CASNRAPPMNTEAFF. DNA of the CDR3: TGCGCCAGCAACAGGGCGCCCCCCATGAACACTGAAGCTTTCTTT.

The chain has TRBV15 and TRBJ2-7; tentative D call: TRBD2 (6 bases). Trimming took off 0 bases at V and 0 bases at J, with 12 bases between the two ends. The CDR3 consists of 16 residues. The V gene's germline CDR1 is LNHNV and CDR2 YYDKDF (reference sequence). The CDR3 loop reads CATSREGGLNSYEQYF. The CDR3 DNA sequence: TGTGCCACCAGCAGAGAGGGGGGACTGAACTCCTACGAGCAGTACTTC.

The chain joins TRBV7-3 to TRBJ1-1; the D is unclear. CDR1 SGHTA and CDR2 FQGTGA come from the germline V gene. V lost 5 bases to trimming and J lost 1 base, with 14 bases between them. The CDR3 extends over 15 amino acids. CDR3 sequence reads: CASSLTRGPNTEAFF. The CDR3 bases are TGTGCCAGCAGCCTCACTCGAGGCCCGAACACTGAAGCTTTCTTT.